The sequence of this T cell receptor (beta chain) was determined in a study of T cell responses to AZD1222 COVID-19 vaccine. Study outcomes and limitations: Dominant at 160-218 and 743-854, vaccine-associated CD4 TCRs also spanned spike. Variant regions that are unmutated are reportedly the target of nearly half of spike-specific TCRs. After two AZD1222 doses, spike-specific TCR breadth and depth rose versus day 0. Repertoires in all cases were sampled only once the peak T cell response had passed.

Assay used: immunoSEQ multiplex PCR; TCRdb lists only in-frame clones, some missing. Among about 180,000 clones listed, around 93% were seen once. Trimming took off 0 bases at V and 8 bases at J, with 9 bases between the two ends. The CDR3 length is 13 residues. Germline CDR1 and CDR2: SGHNT and YYREEE (reference sequence). About this clone: Its target is not known.

The sequencing here drew on peripheral blood, taken 28 days after the second dose of the MenACWY control vaccine. The sequence derives from an adult who received the MenACWY meningococcal vaccine as a control. V is TRBV5-4 and J is TRBJ2-1; the D call may be TRBD1 or TRBD2 (5 bases each). The chain's CDR3 is CASSLGGDHEQFF. CDR3 coding DNA: TGTGCCAGCAGCTTGGGAGGGGACCATGAGCAGTTCTTC.